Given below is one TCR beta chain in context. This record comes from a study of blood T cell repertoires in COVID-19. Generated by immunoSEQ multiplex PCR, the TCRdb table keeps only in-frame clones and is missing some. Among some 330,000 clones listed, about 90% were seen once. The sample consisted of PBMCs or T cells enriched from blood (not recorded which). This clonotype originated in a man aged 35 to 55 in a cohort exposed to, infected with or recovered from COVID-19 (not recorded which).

The DNA for the CDR3 is TGTGCCAGCAGCTTAGAGATGGGACATTCCTACGAGCAGTACTTC. As protein: CASSLEMGHSYEQYF. The rearrangement links TRBV7-8 to TRBJ2-7, with TRBD1 as a possible D gene (6 bases). Trimming took off 1 base at V and 1 base at J, with 11 bases between the two ends. The germline gives CDR1 SGHVS, CDR2 FQNEAQ. This CDR3 comprises 15 residues.